These 3 T cell receptor beta chains came from one sample sequenced in a study of beta chain features in type 1 diabetes. Since all of the isolated RNA was reverse transcribed, expressed TCRB transcripts were what got sequenced. Sequencing used immunoSEQ multiplex PCR; TCRdb keeps in-frame clones, though not all of them. This table holds 400,000 to 450,000 clones, approximately 15% found once. Sequencing was done on a sample of naive CD4+ T cells from blood. These receptors were obtained from a young man in good health.

This clone was observed a few times. This chain joins TRBV6-4 and TRBJ2-1; no firm D call. Between the trimmed V and J ends, which lost 2 bases and 7 bases, there was a span of 9 bases. Germline-derived CDR1 and CDR2 are MRHNA and SNTAGT. The length of the CDR3 is 13 residues. This CDR3 is CASSDDRLNEQFF. The CDR3 nucleotides are TGTGCCAGCAGTGACGATCGGCTGAATGAGCAGTTCTTC.

The chain joins TRBV5-1 to TRBJ2-1, with D possibly matching TRBD1 (5 bases). The germline CDR1 and CDR2 sequences are SGHRS and YFSETQ. Trimming took off 2 bases at V and 6 bases at J, with 12 bases between the two ends. The CDR3 is 14 amino acids. This CDR3 is CASSLRTSPNEQFF. In DNA, the CDR3 is TGCGCCAGCAGCTTACGGACATCACCCAATGAGCAGTTCTTC.

The rearrangement joins TRBV5-1 to TRBJ1-1; 7 bases fit TRBD1. Germline CDR1 reads SGHRS; CDR2 reads YFSETQ. The trim removed 4 bases at V and 4 bases at J, leaving 4 bases unmatched. The CDR3 contains 13 residues. CDR3 amino acids: CASSPGQVTEAFF. DNA for the CDR3: TGCGCCAGCAGCCCTGGACAGGTCACTGAAGCTTTCTTT.